This paragraph covers one T cell receptor (beta chain) sequence. The antigen it binds to is not known. No much larger clone is present one base from it, and per-base qualities are unavailable. The High Capacity cDNA Reverse Transcription Kit was used to reverse transcribe all of the isolated RNA, meaning that expressed TCRB transcripts were what got sequenced. Naive, central memory and regulatory T cell samples underwent deep immunoSEQ sequencing, averaging around 4 million total reads per sample. Sorted cells were lysed in RLT buffer and RNA was extracted with DNase-treated RNeasy Micro or Mini kits, depending on cell number. Each cell subset was processed separately to prevent cross-contamination, with patient and healthy donor samples processed together. TCRB sequences were amplified from cDNA with the immunoSEQ multiplex PCR, producing 87-bp fragments spanning the CDR3 region. Sequencing of the amplicons was done on the Illumina HiSeq platform. The original methods were these. Synthetic template baselines were used to correct PCR bias computationally, reads within Hamming distance 2 were collapsed together, and singletons that could not be merged were discarded. By aligning reads against IMGT, V, D and J genes, CDR3 length, and insertions or deletions at six rearrangement sites were assigned. Within each subset, clonotype counts were normalized to the number of sorted cells before true diversity and Gini coefficients were calculated with the tcR R package. The overlap coefficient, calculated on TCRB nucleotide sequences, was used to measure repertoire sharing. As a proxy for the pre-selection repertoire, out-of-frame TCRB sequences from naive cells were analyzed. The table was pulled from immuneACCESS by TCRdb, which kept in-frame rearrangements only. Such tables lose some clones; where checked, under half of the loss comes from unresolved V genes, and the rest has no known cause. V and J calls and clone size follow that table, whereas D and trimming were derived from the DNA. For this sample the table gives 600,000 or so clones, of which 9.5% to 15% were detected only once. The ten largest clones represent roughly 0.11% of the sample.

This record comes from a study of beta chain features in type 1 diabetes (dated by TCRdb to 2017 to 2018). For the study in its entirety: Mean age, gender distribution, total cell number and subset yield did not differ between patients and healthy donors. Across all samples, around 99 million sorted cells were examined, and cell number per subset correlated strongly with RNA yield. The study compared TCRB repertoires of sorted circulating CD4+ T cell subsets between recently diagnosed type 1 diabetes patients and matched healthy donors. Whereas all 30 or so donors provided naive and central memory subsets, regulatory and stem cell-like memory subsets were isolated from just 8 patients and roughly eight healthy donors.

Trimming removed 0 bases from V and 0 bases from J; the gene matches leave 9 bases unexplained. CDR1 LNHNV and CDR2 YYDKDF were looked up in the germline V gene (reference sequence). The CDR3 numbers 20 residues from cysteine through phenylalanine. The CDR3 DNA has 60 bases and is translated from base 1. A single peripheral blood draw of about 116 mL on average was collected from each donor into heparinised tubes. Using a panel that included CD45RO, CCR7, CD25, CD127, CD95 and CD27, naive, central memory, regulatory and stem cell-like memory CD4+ T cells were sorted on a BD FACSAria II. A purity above 95% was achieved for all sorted populations. PBMCs were separated immediately by Lymphoprep density gradient centrifugation and were stained directly, without being cultured. Samples were stained and sorted in pairs, with one healthy donor and one patient per experiment, so that batch effects were minimized.

Broad study findings and their caveats: Patients with type 1 diabetes made fewer insertions and deleted more nucleotides at VDJ recombination sites, implying thymic rearrangement abnormalities. PCR might favor shorter templates, but patient and control samples were amplified and corrected together, so any skew would affect both groups equally. A moderate but significant shortening of TCRB CDR3 length was observed in type 1 diabetes patients in all four CD4+ subsets. Sequencing cDNA rather than genomic DNA could over-represent highly expressing activated cells, although activation and CD3 levels did not differ between groups. Because small numbers of individuals were included in the HLA sub-analyses, any influence of HLA type on TCRB rearrangement was left unresolved. Naive, central memory and regulatory TCRB repertoires appeared to be more similar among patients than among healthy donors.

The specimen sequenced was naive CD4+ T cells from blood. The label giving this sample's cell subset or site can be read as: true naive CD4+ T cells. This clonotype originated in a young man with type 1 diabetes. This sequence uses TRBV15 and TRBJ2-1; 12 junctional bases match TRBD2. Read as DNA, the sequence is TGTGCCACCAGCAGAGATAGTGGACTAGCGGGGTATGCCTCCTACAATGAGCAGTTCTTC. This translates into CATSRDSGLAGYASYNEQFF.